This entry features one T cell receptor beta chain sequence. Its antigen is undetermined. The germline CDR1 and CDR2 sequences are DFQATT and SNEGSKA (reference sequence). The V end lost 6 bases, the J end lost 6 bases, and 12 bases lay between the germline ends. This CDR3 comprises 11 residues. TCR beta VDJ and CDR3 profiling used genomic DNA as template. TCRdb analysed the reads with MiXCR anew, one entry per CDR3 protein. The data hold hundreds of thousands of distinct CDR3 sequences, with approximately 86% observed a single time. This sample is part of a study of CD8+CD57+ T cells in acquired aplastic anemia. Study conclusions and caveats: Comparison of patients with controls identified 25 to 35 shared CD8+ CDR3 sequences.

It was patients with CD8+CD57+ cell expansion by flow cytometry who were chosen for sequencing. The chain joins TRBV20-1 to TRBJ2-7; D is unclear. The sample comprised sorted CD4+, CD8+, or CD8+CD57+ T cells (not recorded which) from PBMCs. The TCR originated in a human donor with aplastic anemia. The CDR3 protein is CSAGQPAEQYF. The CDR3 coding sequence is TGCAGTGCCGGCCAACCGGCCGAGCAGTACTTC.